The rows below give T cell receptor beta chains drawn from one sample of a study of T cell changes during pregnancy in multiple sclerosis. Profiling relied on immunoSEQ multiplex PCR, and the TCRdb table lists in-frame clones only, not all of them. The sample holds over 25,000 clones, around 92% seen once. The sample consisted of CD8+ T cells from peripheral blood mononuclear cells, taken in the second trimester of pregnancy. Source of these receptors: a female donor in good health, enrolled as a control in a pregnancy study. The CDR3 runs from the conserved cysteine through the conserved F or W. Fields, in order: V gene, CDR3 protein.

TRBV25-1 CASSDRQGNTEAFF
TRBV4-3 CASSQDRPGRITDTQYF
TRBV4-2 CASSQALAGLYNEQFF
TRBV27 CASSLSKGALVEQYF
TRBV2 CASSYGQGFTYGYTF
TRBV7-9 CASSSGTEVYEQYF
TRBV7-2 CASSSPGQGNEQYF
TRBV6-5 CASSYKLGELFF
TRBV5-1 CASSLEGGVGDTQYF
TRBV9 CASSVGQGVEAFF
TRBV4-3 CASSQDLRGTLSYEQYF
TRBV25-1 CASGLDSYNEQFF
TRBV6-5 CATVDGGSTEAFF
TRBV6-1 CASTEGTAYGYTF
TRBV19 CASTQGQGKNEKLFF
TRBV9 CASSVGEVMNTEAFF
TRBV19 CASSIGFRLAGGSNTGELFF
TRBV10-3 CASGRDTTNEKLFF